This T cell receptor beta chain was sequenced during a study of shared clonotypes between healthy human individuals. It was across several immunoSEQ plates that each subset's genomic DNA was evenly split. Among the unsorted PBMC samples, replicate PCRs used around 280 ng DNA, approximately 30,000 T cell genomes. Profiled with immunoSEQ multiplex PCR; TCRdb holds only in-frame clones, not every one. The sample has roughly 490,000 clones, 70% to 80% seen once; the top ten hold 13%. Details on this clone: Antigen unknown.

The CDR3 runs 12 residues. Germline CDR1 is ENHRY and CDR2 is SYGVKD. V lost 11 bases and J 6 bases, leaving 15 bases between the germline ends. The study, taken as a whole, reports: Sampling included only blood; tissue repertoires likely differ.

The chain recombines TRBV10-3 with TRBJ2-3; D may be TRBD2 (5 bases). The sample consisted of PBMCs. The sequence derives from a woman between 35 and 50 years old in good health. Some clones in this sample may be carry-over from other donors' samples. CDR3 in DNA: TGTGCCGTACAGCGTTGCGGGGATACGCAGTATTTT. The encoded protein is CAVQRCGDTQYF.